The clone carrying this T cell receptor (beta chain) was found a few times. Germline CDR1 is LGHNA and CDR2 is YNFKEQ. The CDR3 has 16 amino acids. The J segment lost 2 bases and the V segment lost 6 bases, leaving 4 bases of the junction unmatched. This specimen belongs to a study of patients and donors after allogeneic stem cell transplantation. Each CDR3 protein gets one entry after TCRdb re-called the RT-PCR reads with MiXCR. The sample includes 150,000 or so distinct CDR3 sequences, approximately 24% of them seen just once. The chain has TRBV4-2 and TRBJ2-2, with TRBD2 matching over 12 bases. This receptor was taken from a human donor who was either an allogeneic HSCT recipient or a stem cell or donor lymphocyte infusion donor (not recorded which). It is not recorded whose cells these are; they may come from a transplant donor. The sequencing sample was made of blood, either unsorted or a sorted T cell fraction (not recorded which). CDR3 sequence reads: CASRPGLAGNTGELFF. For the CDR3, the DNA is TGTGCCAGCAGACCCGGACTAGCGGGAAACACCGGGGAGCTGTTTTTT.